This TCR beta chain emerged from a study of cytomegalovirus exposure and HLA in healthy donors. This CDR3 is 14 amino acids long. Germline loops: CDR1 MNHNY, CDR2 SVGAGI (reference sequence). Trimming left V 2 bases short and J 2 bases short, with 9 bases between. This clone was seen once. Antigen unknown. General study points: CMV serostatus was the sole immune exposure data available. A later analysis appeared to link common viral pathogens to several of the most significant clusters. Later on, an analysis showed TCR association rates differing by HLA locus, with DRB1 the most and HLA-C the fewest.

PCR involved 60 Vbeta and 13 Jbeta primers. The assay was immunoSEQ multiplex PCR, and TCRdb's table has in-frame clones only and misses some. This sample carries more than 150,000 clones, more than 75% of them seen once, and the ten largest clones take 2% to 3%. The chain carries TRBV6-6 and TRBJ1-1; no firm D call. Material for sequencing was PBMCs. The clonotype was recovered from a woman aged 50 to 60 in good health and CMV-seropositive. Here the CDR3 reads CASSYTRTNTEAFF. Here the CDR3 DNA reads TGTGCCAGCAGTTACACCCGGACTAACACTGAAGCTTTCTTT.